This TCR beta chain originates from a study of beta chain features in type 1 diabetes. Sequencing targeted expressed TCRB transcripts, as all isolated RNA had been reverse transcribed. Read counts averaged roughly 3.5 million for samples of naive, central memory and regulatory T cells. Assay used: immunoSEQ multiplex PCR; TCRdb lists only in-frame clones, some missing. The table has roughly 230,000 clones, 7.5% to 10% seen once; the top ten hold under 0.035%. Stem cell-like memory, regulatory, central memory and naive CD4+ cells were sorted via CD45RO/CCR7/CD25/CD127/CD95/CD27. This clone was picked up a small number of times. Its antigen is undetermined. This CDR3 comprises 15 residues. The germline V gene has CDR1 LGHNA and CDR2 YNFKEQ. The J segment lost 4 bases and the V segment lost 2 bases, leaving 7 bases of the junction unmatched. Study results and limitations: No resolution was reached here on whether HLA type influences TCRB rearrangement. Over-representation of high TCR-expressing cells was a possible consequence of cDNA sequencing.

The sample taken for sequencing was naive CD4+ T cells from blood. The V and J genes are TRBV4-2 and TRBJ1-1; 7 positions match TRBD1. The TCR originated in a woman aged 18 to 35 in good health. This chain's CDR3 is CASSQSGGLPTEAFF. The CDR3 DNA reads as TGTGCCAGCAGCCAATCAGGGGGGTTGCCCACTGAAGCTTTCTTT.